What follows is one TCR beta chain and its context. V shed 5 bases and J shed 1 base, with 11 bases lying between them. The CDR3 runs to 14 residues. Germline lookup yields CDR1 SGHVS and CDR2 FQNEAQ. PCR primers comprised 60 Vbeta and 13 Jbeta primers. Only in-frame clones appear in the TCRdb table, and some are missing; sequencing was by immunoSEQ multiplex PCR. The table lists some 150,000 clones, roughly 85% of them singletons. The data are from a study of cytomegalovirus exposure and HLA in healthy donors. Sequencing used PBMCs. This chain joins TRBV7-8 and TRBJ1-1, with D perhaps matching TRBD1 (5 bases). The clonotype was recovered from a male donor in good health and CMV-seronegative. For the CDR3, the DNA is TGTGCCAGCAGCCGCGGGACCGCGAACACTGAAGCTTTCTTT. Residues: CASSRGTANTEAFF.